Each of the 19 T cell receptor beta chains below was sequenced from the same sample in a study of cytomegalovirus exposure and HLA in healthy donors listed by TCRdb under 2017. To prepare the library, the immunoSEQ multiplex PCR assay was applied. A mixture of 60 forward primers for TCR Vbeta segments and 13 reverse primers for TCR Jbeta segments was used in the multiplex PCR. TCRdb holds this immuneACCESS table with in-frame rearrangements only. Some clones are missing; in checked studies, unresolved V genes explain under half, and the rest has no known cause. The sample table shows roughly 170,000 clones, and approximately 84% are seen once. Under 5% of the sample rests with the top ten. Sequences were obtained from PBMCs. Receptors were obtained from a man aged 18 to 30 in good health and CMV-seronegative.

This clone has just one count. The chain combines TRBV11-3 with TRBJ2-1; no firm D call. The CDR3 is 14 residues long. V was cut by 5 bases and J by 7 bases, with 15 bases left in between. Germline CDR1 reads SGHNT; CDR2 reads YENEEA. The CDR3 region has the DNA TGTGCCAGCAGCGTATCCGACTCCTTGAATGAGCAGTTCTTC. It is translated as CASSVSDSLNEQFF.

This clone was counted only a few times. V is TRBV28 and J is TRBJ2-7, with D perhaps matching TRBD1 (6 bases). Trimming removed 2 bases at V and 2 bases at J, with 10 bases between. CDR1 and CDR2 (germline): MDHEN, SYDVKM. There are 14 residues in the CDR3. CDR3 sequence reads: CASSLQGLTYEQYF. The CDR3 DNA follows: TGTGCCAGCAGTTTACAGGGGTTAACCTACGAGCAGTACTTC.

J is TRBJ2-5 and V is TRBV5-1, with D perhaps matching TRBD1 (6 bases). Looked up from germline, CDR1 is SGHRS and CDR2 is YFSETQ. The CDR3 sequence is 16 residues long. Trimming removed 4 bases at V and 1 base at J, with 17 bases between. CDR3 in amino acids: CASSGTHSGFQETQYF. CDR3 nucleotide sequence: TGCGCCAGCAGCGGGACACACTCCGGGTTCCAAGAGACCCAGTACTTC.

The CDR3 DNA reads as TGTGCCAGCAGCAGACAGGGTTCAGATACGCAGTATTTT. Translation: CASSRQGSDTQYF. The chain couples TRBV6-6 to TRBJ2-3, with 7 bases fitting TRBD1. Germline CDR1 is MNHNY and CDR2 is SVGAGI (reference sequence). This CDR3 is built from 13 residues. V lost 6 bases to trimming and J lost 4 bases; unmatched junction nucleotides: 4.

The chain links TRBV9 to TRBJ1-1; D is undetermined. Germline values: CDR1 SGDLS, CDR2 YYNGEE. The CDR3 consists of 15 residues. Trimming stripped 3 bases from V and 0 bases from J, with 12 bases between. The CDR3 nucleotides read TGTGCCAGCAGCGCTCACGAGGTCATGAACACTGAAGCTTTCTTT. This codes for CASSAHEVMNTEAFF.

This rearrangement joins TRBV5-1 to TRBJ2-6; D possibly corresponds to TRBD1 (6 bases). The CDR3 runs to 14 residues. V lost 6 bases and J lost 2, with 9 bases in between. Germline-derived CDR1 and CDR2 are SGHRS and YFSETQ. DNA of the CDR3: TGCGCCAGCACTAAGGGGGCTGGGGCCAACGTCCTGACTTTC. Residues: CASTKGAGANVLTF.

This clone was seen a handful of times. The chain recombines TRBV27 with TRBJ1-3; D uncertain. V lost 0 bases and J 3 bases, leaving 6 bases between the germline ends. The germline CDR1 and CDR2 sequences are MNHEY and SMNVEV (reference sequence). The CDR3 contains 14 residues. Here the CDR3 reads CASSLSSFGNTIYF. CDR3 in DNA: TGTGCCAGCAGTTTATCGTCTTTTGGAAACACCATATATTTT.

The chain uses TRBV16 and TRBJ1-5; no reliable D call. Deletions cut 1 base from V and 2 bases from J, with 9 bases between. From germline, CDR1 is KGHSY and CDR2 FQNENV. The CDR3 contains 15 residues. Written as DNA, the CDR3 is TGTGCCAGCAGCCAATTCGGGAGGGGCAATCAGCCCCAGCATTTT. It translates to CASSQFGRGNQPQHF.

The chain has TRBV30 and TRBJ1-5, with D uncertain. V was clipped by 1 base and J by 7 bases, with 11 bases between them. Germline CDR1 reads GTSNPN; CDR2 reads SVGIG (reference sequence). The CDR3 runs 13 residues. CDR3 DNA sequence: TGTGCCTGGAGTGGAGGGATCGGGCAGCCCCAGCATTTT. It codes for CAWSGGIGQPQHF. Complete variable domain (other parts from reference TRBV30 and TRBJ1-5): SQTIHQWPATLVQPVGSPLSLECTVEGTSNPNLYWYRQAAGRGLQLLFYSVGIGQISSEVPQNLSASRPQDRQFILSSKKLLLSDSGFYLCAWSGGIGQPQHFGDGTRLSIL.

This clone was picked up a small number of times. The chain has TRBV5-1 and TRBJ1-1; D unclear. Looked up from germline, CDR1 is SGHRS and CDR2 is YFSETQ. V shed 1 base and J shed 1 base, with 11 bases lying between them. This CDR3 is built from 15 residues. The CDR3 sequence: CASSLPGFGNTEAFF. In nucleotides, the CDR3 is TGCGCCAGCAGCTTGCCGGGGTTCGGGAACACTGAAGCTTTCTTT. The full variable domain, rest sourced from reference TRBV5-1 and TRBJ1-1, is KAGVTQTPRYLIKTRGQQVTLSCSPISGHRSVSWYQQTPGQGLQFLFEYFSETQRNKGNFPGRFSGRQFSNSRSEMNVSTLELGDSALYLCASSLPGFGNTEAFFGQGTRLTVV.

The chain combines TRBV27 with TRBJ1-5, with a tentative D call TRBD1 (5 bases). This CDR3 is built from 13 residues. Germline CDR1 MNHEY, CDR2 SMNVEV (reference sequence). The V end lost 4 bases, the J end lost 7 bases, and 11 bases lay between the germline ends. The CDR3 DNA reads as TGTGCCAGCAGTTGGCAGGGTGGCCAGCCCCAGCATTTT. This translates into CASSWQGGQPQHF.

This clone was seen just once. V gene TRBV7-2 combines with J gene TRBJ2-1; 10 bases line up with TRBD2. Germline assignment: CDR1 SGHTA and CDR2 FQGNSA. The CDR3 length is 18 residues. V shed 5 bases, J shed 5 bases, and the junction held 15 bases outside the gene matches. The CDR3 DNA reads as TGTGCCAGCAGCAAATGGGGGTGGAGGACTAGCGGAAACAATGAGCAGTTCTTC. Its translation: CASSKWGWRTSGNNEQFF.

The chain is built from TRBV5-4 and TRBJ2-2; 16 positions match TRBD2. Germline V gene sequence: CDR1 SGHNT, CDR2 YYREEE (reference sequence). The CDR3 has 16 residues. The ends lost 4 bases at V and 9 bases at J; junction bases unmatched: 6. This chain's CDR3 is CASSLGTSGGARELFF. The CDR3 region has the DNA TGTGCCAGCAGCCTAGGGACTAGCGGGGGGGCGAGGGAGCTGTTTTTT.

The chain is built from TRBV29-1 and TRBJ1-2; D is undetermined. Trimming left V 5 bases short and J 8 bases short, with 21 bases between. Germline CDR1 and CDR2: SQVTM and ANQGSEA. The CDR3 consists of 14 residues. The CDR3 bases are TGCAGCGTTCAAGGAGGCAGAGGGCCGGGGGGCTACACCTTC. It yields the protein CSVQGGRGPGGYTF.

The rearrangement joins TRBV18 to TRBJ2-7; 11 nucleotides align to TRBD2. The CDR3 loop spans 17 amino acids. V was clipped by 3 bases and J by 0 bases; unmatched bases: 7. Germline values: CDR1 KGHSH, CDR2 LQKENI. CDR3 in DNA: TGTGCCAGCTCACCTGTGGGACTAGCGGCTACCTCCTACGAGCAGTACTTC. Its protein is CASSPVGLAATSYEQYF.

The rearrangement uses TRBV5-1 and TRBJ2-2; 7 positions match TRBD2. CDR3 size: 14 residues. J was trimmed by 6 bases and V by 0 bases; bases with no gene match: 2. Germline V gene lookup returns CDR1 SGHRS and CDR2 YFSETQ. The CDR3 loop is CASSLGLASGELFF. CDR3 nucleotide sequence: TGCGCCAGCAGCTTGGGACTAGCTTCCGGGGAGCTGTTTTTT. The whole variable domain, filled in from reference TRBV5-1 and TRBJ2-2, reads KAGVTQTPRYLIKTRGQQVTLSCSPISGHRSVSWYQQTPGQGLQFLFEYFSETQRNKGNFPGRFSGRQFSNSRSEMNVSTLELGDSALYLCASSLGLASGELFFGEGSRLTVL.

V is TRBV28 and J is TRBJ1-1, with 8 bases matching TRBD1. V gave up 6 bases and J gave up 9 bases; unmatched junction bases: 6. Germline CDR1 is MDHEN and CDR2 is SYDVKM. This CDR3 has 12 residues. The CDR3 spells CASRRDRLKAFF. In nucleotides, the CDR3 is TGTGCCAGCAGACGGGACAGGTTGAAAGCTTTCTTT.

This chain joins TRBV27 and TRBJ2-1; TRBD2 is a possible D gene (6 bases). The CDR3 contains 13 residues. With 5 bases removed from V and 4 bases from J, the gap between germline ends came to 9 bases. CDR1 and CDR2 (germline): MNHEY, SMNVEV (reference sequence). CDR3 protein: CASSLGLYNEQFF. The CDR3, as DNA: TGTGCCAGCAGTCTAGGACTATACAATGAGCAGTTCTTC.

Details on this clone: The junction differs from germline at one of its ends, possibly a read error. V usage is TRBV5-6 and J usage is TRBJ2-3; no clear D. Germline CDR1 is SGHDT and CDR2 is YYEEEE. This CDR3 comprises 11 residues. The CDR3: CASSFTDMQYF. CDR3 bases: TGTGCCAGCAGTTTTACAGATATGCAGTATTTT. The complete variable domain, with remaining parts taken from reference TRBV5-6 and TRBJ2-3, reads DAGVTQSPTHLIKTRGQQVTLRCSPKSGHDTVSWYQQALGQGPQFIFQYYEEEERQRGNFPDRFSGHQFPNYSSELNVNALLLGDSALYLCASSFTDMQYFGPGTRLTVL.